This T cell receptor (beta chain) was identified in a study of human T cells and chemical hapten exposure. Study as a whole: Upper inner arm skin measuring around 2 cm by around 2 cm received 2% DPC for sensitization. The study patch tested 0.01% DPC on the upper back and read results at 6 days.

The CDR3 loop spans 15 amino acids. Trimming removed 6 bases from V and 4 bases from J; junction bases left unmatched: 4. CDR1 MDHEN and CDR2 SYDVKM come from the germline V gene. Time point noted: patch test 1, 2 weeks after DPC sensitization. Treatment meaning: therapeutic diphenylcyclopropenone sensitization with weekly scalp DPC. TCRdb redid the calling of the RACE reads with MiXCR, one entry per CDR3 protein. This sample yields 95,000 to 150,000 distinct CDR3 sequences, of which roughly an eighth are seen a single time; 0.9% to 0.95% belongs to the top ten. Overall study results and limits: Among expanded TCRs, significantly more large CDR3 similarity clusters formed than among controls.

The sample holds a few counts of this clonotype. Antigen unknown. This sequence originates from a man aged 18 to 35 with alopecia areata. Some clones in this sample may be carry-over from other donors' samples. The sequencing used whole blood, collected in connection with sensitization to the hapten diphenylcyclopropenone (DPC). This rearrangement joins TRBV28 to TRBJ2-2, with 11 nucleotides matching TRBD1. The CDR3 bases are TGTGCCAGCAGCCTAGGACAGGGGGCCACCGGGGAGCTGTTTTTT. Protein: CASSLGQGATGELFF.